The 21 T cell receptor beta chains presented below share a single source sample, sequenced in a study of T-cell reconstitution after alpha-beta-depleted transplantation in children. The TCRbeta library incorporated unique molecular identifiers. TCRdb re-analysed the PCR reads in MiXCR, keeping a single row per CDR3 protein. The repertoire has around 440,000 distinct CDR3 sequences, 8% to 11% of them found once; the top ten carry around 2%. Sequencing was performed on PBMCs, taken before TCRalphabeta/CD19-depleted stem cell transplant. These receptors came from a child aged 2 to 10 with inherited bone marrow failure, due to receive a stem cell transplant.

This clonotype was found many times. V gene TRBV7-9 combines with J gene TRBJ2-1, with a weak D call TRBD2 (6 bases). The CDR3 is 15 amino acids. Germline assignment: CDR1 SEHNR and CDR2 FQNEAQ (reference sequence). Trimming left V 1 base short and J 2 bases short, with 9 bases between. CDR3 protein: CASSLEPGAYNEQFF. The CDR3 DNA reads TGTGCCAGCAGCTTAGAGCCGGGGGCCTACAATGAGCAGTTCTTC.

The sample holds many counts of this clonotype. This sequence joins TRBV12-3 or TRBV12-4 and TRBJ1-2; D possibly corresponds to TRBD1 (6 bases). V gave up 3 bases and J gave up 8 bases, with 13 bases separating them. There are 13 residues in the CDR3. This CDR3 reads CASSLGGPEGYTF. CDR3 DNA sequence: TGTGCCAGCAGTTTGGGGGGGCCTGAGGGCTACACCTTC.

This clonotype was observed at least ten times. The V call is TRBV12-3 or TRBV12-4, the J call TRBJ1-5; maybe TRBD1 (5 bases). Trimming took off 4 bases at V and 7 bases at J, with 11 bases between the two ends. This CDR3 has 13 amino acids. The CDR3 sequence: CASSSWGGQPQHF. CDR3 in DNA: TGTGCCAGCAGTTCCTGGGGCGGCCAGCCCCAGCATTTT.

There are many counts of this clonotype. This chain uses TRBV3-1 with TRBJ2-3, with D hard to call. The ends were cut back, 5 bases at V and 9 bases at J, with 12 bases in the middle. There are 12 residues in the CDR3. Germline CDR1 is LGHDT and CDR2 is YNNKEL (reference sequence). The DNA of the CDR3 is TGTGCCAGCAGCTTCCTGCTGGGGACGCAGTATTTT. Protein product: CASSFLLGTQYF.

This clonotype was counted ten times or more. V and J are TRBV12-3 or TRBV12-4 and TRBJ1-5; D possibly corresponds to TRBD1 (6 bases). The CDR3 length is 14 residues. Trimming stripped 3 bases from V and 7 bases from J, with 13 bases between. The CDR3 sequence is CASSFWGQGQPQHF. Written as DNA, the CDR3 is TGTGCCAGCAGTTTTTGGGGCCAGGGGCAGCCCCAGCATTTT.

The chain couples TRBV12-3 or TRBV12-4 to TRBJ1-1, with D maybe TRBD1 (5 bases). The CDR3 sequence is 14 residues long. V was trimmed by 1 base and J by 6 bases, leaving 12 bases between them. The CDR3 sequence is CASSLGGGVAEAFF. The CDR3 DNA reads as TGTGCCAGCAGTTTAGGGGGGGGAGTCGCTGAAGCTTTCTTT.

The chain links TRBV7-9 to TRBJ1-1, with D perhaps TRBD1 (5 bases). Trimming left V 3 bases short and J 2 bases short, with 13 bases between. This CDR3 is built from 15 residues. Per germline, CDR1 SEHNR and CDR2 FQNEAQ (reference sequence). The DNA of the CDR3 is TGTGCCAGCAGCTTGTCGCGAGGGGAAAACACTGAAGCTTTCTTT. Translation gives CASSLSRGENTEAFF.

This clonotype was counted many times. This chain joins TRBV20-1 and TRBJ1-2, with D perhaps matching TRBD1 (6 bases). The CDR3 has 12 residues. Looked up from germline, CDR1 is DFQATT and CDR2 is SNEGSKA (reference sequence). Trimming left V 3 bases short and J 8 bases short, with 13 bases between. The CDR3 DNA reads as TGCAGTGCTAGGGGGGCGGCGCGGGGCTACACCTTC. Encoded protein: CSARGAARGYTF.

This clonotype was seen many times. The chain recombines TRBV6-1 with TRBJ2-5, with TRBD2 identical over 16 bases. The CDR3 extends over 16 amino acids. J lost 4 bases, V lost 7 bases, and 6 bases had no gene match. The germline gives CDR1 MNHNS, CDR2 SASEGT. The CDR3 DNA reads TGTGCCAGCACCGGGACTAGCGGGAGGGTTCGAGAGACCCAGTACTTC. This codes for CASTGTSGRVRETQYF.

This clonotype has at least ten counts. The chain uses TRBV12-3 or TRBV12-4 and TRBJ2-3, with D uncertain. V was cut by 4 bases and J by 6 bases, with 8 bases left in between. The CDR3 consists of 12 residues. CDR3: CASSWRRDTQYF. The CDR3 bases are TGTGCCAGCAGTTGGCGACGGGATACGCAGTATTTT.

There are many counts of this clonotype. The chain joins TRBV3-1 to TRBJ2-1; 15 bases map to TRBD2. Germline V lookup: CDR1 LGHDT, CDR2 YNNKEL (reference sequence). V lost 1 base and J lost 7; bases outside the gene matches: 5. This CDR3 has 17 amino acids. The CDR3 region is CASSQVTGTSGRNEQFF. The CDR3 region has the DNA TGTGCCAGCAGCCAAGTTACCGGGACTAGCGGGAGGAATGAGCAGTTCTTC.

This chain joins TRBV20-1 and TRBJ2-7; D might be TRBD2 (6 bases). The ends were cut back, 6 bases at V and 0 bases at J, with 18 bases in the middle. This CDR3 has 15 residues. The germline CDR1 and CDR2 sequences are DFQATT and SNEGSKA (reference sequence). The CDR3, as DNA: TGCAGTGCCCCAAGAAGGGGAGGAGCCTCCTACGAGCAGTACTTC. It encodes CSAPRRGGASYEQYF.

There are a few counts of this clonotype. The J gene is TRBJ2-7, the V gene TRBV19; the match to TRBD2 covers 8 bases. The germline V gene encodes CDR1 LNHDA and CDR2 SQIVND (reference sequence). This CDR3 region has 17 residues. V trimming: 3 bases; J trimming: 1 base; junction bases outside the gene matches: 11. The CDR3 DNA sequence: TGTGCCAGTAGTATTGGGACTAGGTCGTCGATTTCCTACGAGCAGTACTTC. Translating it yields CASSIGTRSSISYEQYF.

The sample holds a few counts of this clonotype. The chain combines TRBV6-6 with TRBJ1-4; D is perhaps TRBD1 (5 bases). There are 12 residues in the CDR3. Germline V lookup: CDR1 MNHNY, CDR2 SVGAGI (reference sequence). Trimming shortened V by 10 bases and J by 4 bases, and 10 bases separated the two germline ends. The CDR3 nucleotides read TGTGCCACTGCGGGGGTTAATGAAAAACTGTTTTTT. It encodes CATAGVNEKLFF.

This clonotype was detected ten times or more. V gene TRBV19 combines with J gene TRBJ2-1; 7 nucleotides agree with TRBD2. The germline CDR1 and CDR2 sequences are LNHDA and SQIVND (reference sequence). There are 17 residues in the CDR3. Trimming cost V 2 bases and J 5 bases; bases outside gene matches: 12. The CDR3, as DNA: TGTGCCAGTAGTATACTAGCGGACCCCTCCTGGGACAATGAGCAGTTCTTC. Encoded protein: CASSILADPSWDNEQFF.

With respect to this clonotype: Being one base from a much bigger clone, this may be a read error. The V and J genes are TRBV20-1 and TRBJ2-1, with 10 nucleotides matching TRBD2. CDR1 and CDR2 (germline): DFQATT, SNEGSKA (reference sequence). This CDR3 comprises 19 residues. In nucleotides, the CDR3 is TGCAGTGCCCCTCCAGTGCTAGAGTTCCGACTAGCGGGCTACAATAAGCAGTTCTTC. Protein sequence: CSAPPVLEFRLAGYNKQFF.

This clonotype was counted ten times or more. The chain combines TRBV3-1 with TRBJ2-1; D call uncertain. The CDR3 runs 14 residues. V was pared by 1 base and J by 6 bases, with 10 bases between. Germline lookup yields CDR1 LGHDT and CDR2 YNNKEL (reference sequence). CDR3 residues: CASSQALDANEQFF. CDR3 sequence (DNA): TGTGCCAGCAGCCAAGCTCTAGACGCCAATGAGCAGTTCTTC.

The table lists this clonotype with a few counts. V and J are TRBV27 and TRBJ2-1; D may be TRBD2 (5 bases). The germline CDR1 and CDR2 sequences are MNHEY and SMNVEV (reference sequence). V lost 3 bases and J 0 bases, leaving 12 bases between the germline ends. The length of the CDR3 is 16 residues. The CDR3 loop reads CASSLERRSSYNEQFF. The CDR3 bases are TGTGCCAGCAGTTTGGAGCGGAGGAGCTCCTACAATGAGCAGTTCTTC.

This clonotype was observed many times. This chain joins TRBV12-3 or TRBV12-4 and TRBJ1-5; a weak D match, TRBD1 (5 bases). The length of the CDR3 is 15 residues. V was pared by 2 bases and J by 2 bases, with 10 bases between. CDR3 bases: TGTGCCAGCAGTTTAAAAGGGGATGGCAATCAGCCCCAGCATTTT. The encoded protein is CASSLKGDGNQPQHF.

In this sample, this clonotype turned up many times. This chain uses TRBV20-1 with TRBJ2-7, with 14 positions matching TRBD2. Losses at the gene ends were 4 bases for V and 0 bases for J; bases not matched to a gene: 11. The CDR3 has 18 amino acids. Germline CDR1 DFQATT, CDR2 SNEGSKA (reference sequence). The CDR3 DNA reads TGCAGTGCTACCTTAAGACTAGCGGGAGGGATAATCTCCTACGAGCAGTACTTC. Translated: CSATLRLAGGIISYEQYF.

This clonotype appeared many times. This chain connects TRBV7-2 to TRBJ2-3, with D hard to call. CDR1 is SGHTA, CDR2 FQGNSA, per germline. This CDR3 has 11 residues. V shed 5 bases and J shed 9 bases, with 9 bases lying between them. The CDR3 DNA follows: TGTGCCAGCAGCCGGAAGCAGACGCAGTATTTT. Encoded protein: CASSRKQTQYF.